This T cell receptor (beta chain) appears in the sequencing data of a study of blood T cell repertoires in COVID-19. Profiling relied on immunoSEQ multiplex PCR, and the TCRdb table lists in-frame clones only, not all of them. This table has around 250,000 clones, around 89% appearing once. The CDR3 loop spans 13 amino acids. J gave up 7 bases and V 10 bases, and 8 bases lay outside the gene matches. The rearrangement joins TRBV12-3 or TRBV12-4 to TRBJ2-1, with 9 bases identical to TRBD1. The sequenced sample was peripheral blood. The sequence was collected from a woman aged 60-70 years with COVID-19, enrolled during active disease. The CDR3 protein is CATQRQGVNEQFF. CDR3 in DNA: TGTGCCACCCAAAGACAGGGGGTGAATGAGCAGTTCTTC.